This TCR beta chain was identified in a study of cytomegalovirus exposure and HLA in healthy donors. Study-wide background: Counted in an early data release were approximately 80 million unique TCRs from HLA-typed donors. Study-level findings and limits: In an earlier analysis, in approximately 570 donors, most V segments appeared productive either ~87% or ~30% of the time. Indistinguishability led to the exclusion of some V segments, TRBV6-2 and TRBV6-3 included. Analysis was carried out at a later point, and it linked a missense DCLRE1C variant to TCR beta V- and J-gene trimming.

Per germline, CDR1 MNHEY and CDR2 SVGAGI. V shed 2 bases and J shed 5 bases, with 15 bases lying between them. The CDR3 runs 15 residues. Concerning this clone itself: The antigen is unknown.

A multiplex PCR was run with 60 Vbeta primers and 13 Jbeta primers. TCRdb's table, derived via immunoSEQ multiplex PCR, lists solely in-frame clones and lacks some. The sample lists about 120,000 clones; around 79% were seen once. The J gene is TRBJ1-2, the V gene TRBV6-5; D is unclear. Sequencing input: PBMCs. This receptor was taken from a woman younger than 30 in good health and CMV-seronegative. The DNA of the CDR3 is TGTGCCAGCAGTTACGAGGGCAGGCTAAGATATGGCTACACCTTC. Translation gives CASSYEGRLRYGYTF.